The 8 T cell receptor beta chains given below trace back to one sample, sequenced in a study of blood T cells in healthy people across ages. Combining a sample-barcoded 5' primer with a J-beta primer mix, a second PCR ran for about 6 to 12 cycles. TCRdb reprocessed the 5' RACE reads via MiXCR and lists one record per CDR3 protein. Counted here are hundreds of thousands of distinct CDR3 sequences, under 45% occurring once; the ten biggest clones make up roughly 19%. What was sequenced was blood. The receptors here all came from a man in his sixties in good health.

The chain recombines TRBV10-2 with TRBJ1-2, with 9 bases identical to TRBD1. The CDR3 runs 17 residues. J gave up 6 bases and V 4 bases, and 15 bases lay outside the gene matches. The germline CDR1 and CDR2 sequences are WSHSY and SAAADI. CDR3 amino acids: CASSGIRDREKLDGYTF. CDR3 sequence (DNA): TGCGCCAGCAGTGGAATAAGGGACAGGGAAAAACTTGATGGCTACACCTTC.

This rearrangement joins TRBV4-3 to TRBJ1-6; D is uncertain. Germline assignment: CDR1 LGHNA and CDR2 YSLEER. The CDR3 has 17 amino acids. Trimming removed 0 bases at V and 10 bases at J, with 19 bases between. CDR3 sequence (DNA): TGCGCCAGCAGCCAAGATCAGCCGGGTGTTTCAGGATCACCCCTCCACTTT. It codes for CASSQDQPGVSGSPLHF.

This sequence joins TRBV5-1 and TRBJ2-5; the D is unclear. CDR1 and CDR2 (germline): SGHRS, YFSETQ. V lost 4 bases and J 1 base, leaving 11 bases between the germline ends. CDR3 size: 14 residues. This CDR3 reads CASSEVPSQETQYF. CDR3 DNA: TGCGCCAGCAGCGAAGTCCCCAGCCAAGAGACCCAGTACTTC. Full variable domain (missing parts from reference TRBV5-1 and TRBJ2-5): KAGVTQTPRYLIKTRGQQVTLSCSPISGHRSVSWYQQTPGQGLQFLFEYFSETQRNKGNFPGRFSGRQFSNSRSEMNVSTLELGDSALYLCASSEVPSQETQYFGPGTRLLVL.

To note about this clonotype: The junction departs from germline at one end; a sequencing error may be responsible. The chain combines TRBV7-3 with TRBJ1-1; perhaps TRBD1 as D (6 bases). The germline gives CDR1 SGHTA, CDR2 FQGTGA. This CDR3 contains 16 residues. Here the CDR3 reads CASSLTPTGTNTEAFF. The DNA for the CDR3 is TGTGCCAGCAGCTTAACCCCGACAGGAACAAACACTGAGGCTTTCTTT.

This clonotype was seen only once. The chain carries TRBV5-1 and TRBJ1-1; D uncertain. Looked up from germline, CDR1 is SGHRS and CDR2 is YFSETQ. The CDR3 spans 15 residues. V was shortened by 0 bases and J by 1 base, with 10 bases between the two germline ends. CDR3 sequence (DNA): TGCGCCAGCAGCTTGGAAGGGTTGGAGAACACTGAAGCTTTCTTT. It is translated as CASSLEGLENTEAFF. The variable domain in full, with the rest retrieved from reference TRBV5-1 and TRBJ1-1, is KAGVTQTPRYLIKTRGQQVTLSCSPISGHRSVSWYQQTPGQGLQFLFEYFSETQRNKGNFPGRFSGRQFSNSRSEMNVSTLELGDSALYLCASSLEGLENTEAFFGQGTRLTVV.

Worth noting for this clonotype: At one end the junction does not follow the germline gene, possibly because of a read error. This chain's CDR3 is CSARVALGAGGRDNGQFF. CDR3 coding DNA: TGCAGTGCTAGAGTCGCGTTGGGGGCCGGGGGCCGGGACAATGGGCAGTTCTTC. This chain links TRBV20-1 with TRBJ2-1, with D perhaps being TRBD1 or TRBD2 (6 bases each). Germline CDR1 and CDR2: DFQATT and SNEGSKA (reference sequence). The CDR3 loop spans 18 amino acids.

This clonotype was seen a handful of times. CDR3 sequence: CASGTRAYVKNIQYF. Written as DNA, the CDR3 is TGTGCCAGCGGTACGCGGGCTTACGTCAAAAACATTCAGTACTTC. The J gene is TRBJ2-4, the V gene TRBV28; TRBD2 is a possible D gene (5 bases). Trimming stripped 8 bases from V and 3 bases from J, with 17 bases between. The CDR3 runs 15 residues. In germline, CDR1 is MDHEN, CDR2 SYDVKM.

The V gene is TRBV20-1, the J gene TRBJ2-1, with D possibly TRBD2 on 5 matching bases. CDR3 length equals 13 residues. Germline V CDR1 and CDR2: DFQATT, SNEGSKA (reference sequence). The V gene lost 3 bases and the J gene lost 10 bases, with 16 bases spanning the gap. CDR3 sequence reads: CSARYSKRREQFF. In DNA, the CDR3 is TGCAGTGCTAGGTACTCAAAACGGAGGGAGCAGTTCTTC.